This T cell receptor (beta chain) was recovered during a study of molecular identifiers for immune sequencing clone quantification. V was clipped by 8 bases and J by 2 bases, with 9 bases between them. Looked up from germline, CDR1 is LNHNV and CDR2 is YYDKDF (reference sequence). This CDR3 comprises 12 residues. TCRdb redid the calling of the PCR reads with MiXCR, one entry per CDR3 protein. The sample comprises roughly 65,000 distinct CDR3 sequences, 17% of which are singletons, and 1.3% to 1.5% rests with the top ten. This clonotype was recorded many times. The receptor was isolated from a human donor in good health. Some libraries in this study had Jurkat cell RNA spiked in. Sequencing was performed on naive CD8+ T cells from blood, with Jurkat cell RNA spiked in. The subset denotes: FACS-sorted CD8+CD4-CCR7+CD45RA+ naive T cells. The chain couples TRBV15 to TRBJ1-2, with D perhaps TRBD1 (5 bases). For the CDR3, the DNA is TGTGCCACCTGGGACCGAAACTATGGCTACACCTTC. It specifies CATWDRNYGYTF.